This T cell receptor beta chain was sequenced in a study of T cell responses to AZD1222 COVID-19 vaccine. Doses given second, at about 4 or about 12 weeks, were pooled. Concerning this clone: Its antigen is undetermined.

This CDR3 spans 14 amino acids. Germline values: CDR1 MGHDK, CDR2 SYGVNS. With 6 bases removed from V and 8 bases from J, the gap between germline ends came to 14 bases. Sequencing used immunoSEQ multiplex PCR; TCRdb keeps in-frame clones, though not all of them. The data show 150,000 to 200,000 clones, about 92% seen once. Notes on the study in general: Reports indicate that nearly half of spike-specific TCRs are directed at unmutated variant regions. Sampled repertoires all dated from after the peak T cell response.

The sequences come from peripheral blood, collected 28 days after the second AZD1222 dose. The chain has TRBV25-1 and TRBJ1-6; D gene unclear. This TCR came from an adult who received the AZD1222 COVID-19 vaccine. CDR3 protein: CASSQSDGYSPLHF. CDR3 DNA sequence: TGTGCCAGCAGCCAATCCGATGGTTATTCACCCCTCCACTTT. Using reference TRBV25-1 and TRBJ1-6 for the parts outside the CDR3, the full variable domain is EADIYQTPRYLVIGTGKKITLECSQTMGHDKMYWYQQDPGMELHLIHYSYGVNSTEKGDLSSESTVSRIRTEHFPLTLESARPSHTSQYLCASSQSDGYSPLHFGNGTRLTVT.